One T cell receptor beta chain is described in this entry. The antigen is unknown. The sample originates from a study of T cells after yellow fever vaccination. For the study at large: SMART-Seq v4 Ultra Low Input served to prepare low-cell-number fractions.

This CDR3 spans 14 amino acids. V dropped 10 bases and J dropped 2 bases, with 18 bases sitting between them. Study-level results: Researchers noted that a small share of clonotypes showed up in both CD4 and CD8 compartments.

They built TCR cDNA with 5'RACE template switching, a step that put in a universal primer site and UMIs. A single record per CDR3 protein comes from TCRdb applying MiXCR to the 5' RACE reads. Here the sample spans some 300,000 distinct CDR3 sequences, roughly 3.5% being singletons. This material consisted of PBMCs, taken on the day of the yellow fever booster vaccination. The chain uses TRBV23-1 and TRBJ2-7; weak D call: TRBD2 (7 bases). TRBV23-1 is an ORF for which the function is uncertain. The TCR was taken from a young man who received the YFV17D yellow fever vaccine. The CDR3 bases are TGCGCCACGCAGACAAGGGGGGGGGCCTACGAGCAGTACTTC. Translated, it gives CATQTRGGAYEQYF.